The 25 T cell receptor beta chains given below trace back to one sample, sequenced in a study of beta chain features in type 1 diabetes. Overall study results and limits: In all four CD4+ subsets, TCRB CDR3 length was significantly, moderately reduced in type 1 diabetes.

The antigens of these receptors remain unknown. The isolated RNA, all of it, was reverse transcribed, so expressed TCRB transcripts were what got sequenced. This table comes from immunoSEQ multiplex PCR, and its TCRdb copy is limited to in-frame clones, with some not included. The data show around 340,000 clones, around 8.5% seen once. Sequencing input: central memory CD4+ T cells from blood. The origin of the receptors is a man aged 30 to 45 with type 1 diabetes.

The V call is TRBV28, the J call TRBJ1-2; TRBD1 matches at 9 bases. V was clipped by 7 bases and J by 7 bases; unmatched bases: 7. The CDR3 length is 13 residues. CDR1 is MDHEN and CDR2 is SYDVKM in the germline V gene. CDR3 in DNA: TGTGCCAGCACAAGGACAGGGGTTATTGGCTACACCTTC. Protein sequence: CASTRTGVIGYTF.

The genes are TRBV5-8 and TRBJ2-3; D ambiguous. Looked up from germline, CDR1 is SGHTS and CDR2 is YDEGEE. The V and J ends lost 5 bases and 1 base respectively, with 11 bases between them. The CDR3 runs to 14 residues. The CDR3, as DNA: TGTGCCAGCAGGACGTCAAGGGGCACAGATACGCAGTATTTT. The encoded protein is CASRTSRGTDTQYF.

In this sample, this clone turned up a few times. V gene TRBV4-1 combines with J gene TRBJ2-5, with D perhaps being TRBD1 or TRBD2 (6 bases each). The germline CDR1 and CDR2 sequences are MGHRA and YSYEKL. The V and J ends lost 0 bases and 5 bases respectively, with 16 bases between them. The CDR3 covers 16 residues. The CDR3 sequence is CASSQDRRGALETQYF. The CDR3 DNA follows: TGCGCCAGCAGCCAAGATAGAAGGGGGGCCCTGGAGACCCAGTACTTC.

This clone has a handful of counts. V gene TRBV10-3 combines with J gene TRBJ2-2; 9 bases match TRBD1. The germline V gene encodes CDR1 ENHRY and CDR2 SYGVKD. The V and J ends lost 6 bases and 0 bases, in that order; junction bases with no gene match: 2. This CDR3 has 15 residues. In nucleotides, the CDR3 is TGTGCCATCAGCAGACAGGGGGCGAACACCGGGGAGCTGTTTTTT. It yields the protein CAISRQGANTGELFF.

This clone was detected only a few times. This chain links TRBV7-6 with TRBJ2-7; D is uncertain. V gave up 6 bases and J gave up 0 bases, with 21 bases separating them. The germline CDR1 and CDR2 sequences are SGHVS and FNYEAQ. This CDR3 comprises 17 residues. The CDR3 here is CASSPHLQRPSSYEQYF. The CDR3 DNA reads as TGTGCCAGCAGTCCCCACTTACAGAGACCAAGCTCCTACGAGCAGTACTTC.

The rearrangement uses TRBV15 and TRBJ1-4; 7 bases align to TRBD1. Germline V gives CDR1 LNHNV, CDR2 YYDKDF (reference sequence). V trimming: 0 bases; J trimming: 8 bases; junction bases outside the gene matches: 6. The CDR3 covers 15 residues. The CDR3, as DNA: TGTGCCACCAGCAGAGATCGAGGGGGCGGCGAAAAACTGTTTTTT. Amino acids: CATSRDRGGGEKLFF.

The CDR3 loop reads CSVVEPLSGNTIYF. The DNA of the CDR3 is TGCAGCGTTGTGGAGCCGCTCTCTGGAAACACCATATATTTT. The rearrangement links TRBV29-1 to TRBJ1-3; no clear D. Germline CDR1 SQVTM, CDR2 ANQGSEA. The CDR3 runs to 14 residues. Deletions cut 4 bases from V and 0 bases from J, with 10 bases between.

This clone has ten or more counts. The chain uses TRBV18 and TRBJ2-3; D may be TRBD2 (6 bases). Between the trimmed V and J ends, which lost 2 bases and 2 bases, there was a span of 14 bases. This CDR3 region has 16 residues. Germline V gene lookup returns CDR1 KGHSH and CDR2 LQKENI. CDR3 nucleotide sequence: TGTGCCAGCTCACCAAGCGGGCAGGCTTCCACAGATACGCAGTATTTT. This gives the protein CASSPSGQASTDTQYF.

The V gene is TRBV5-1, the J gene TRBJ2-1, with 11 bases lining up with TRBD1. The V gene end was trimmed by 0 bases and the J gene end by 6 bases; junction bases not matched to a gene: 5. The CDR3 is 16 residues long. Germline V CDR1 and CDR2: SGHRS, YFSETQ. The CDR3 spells CASSLVHGTGGNEQFF. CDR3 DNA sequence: TGCGCCAGCAGCTTGGTGCATGGGACAGGGGGCAATGAGCAGTTCTTC. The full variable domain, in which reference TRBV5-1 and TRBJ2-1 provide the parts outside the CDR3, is KAGVTQTPRYLIKTRGQQVTLSCSPISGHRSVSWYQQTPGQGLQFLFEYFSETQRNKGNFPGRFSGRQFSNSRSEMNVSTLELGDSALYLCASSLVHGTGGNEQFFGPGTRLTVL.

The CDR3 sequence is CAISGRGEETQYF. The CDR3 DNA follows: TGTGCCATCAGTGGGAGGGGAGAAGAGACCCAGTACTTC. The rearrangement links TRBV10-3 to TRBJ2-5, with D possibly being TRBD2 (6 bases). The CDR3 spans 13 residues. The germline V gene has CDR1 ENHRY and CDR2 SYGVKD. V lost 4 bases and J 3 bases, leaving 9 bases between the germline ends.

The CDR3 DNA reads TGCGCCAGCAGCCCGGGACAGGGACGACTGAACACTGAAGCTTTCTTT. It codes for CASSPGQGRLNTEAFF. This sequence joins TRBV5-1 and TRBJ1-1; the match to TRBD1 covers 9 bases. Germline V gives CDR1 SGHRS, CDR2 YFSETQ. V lost 4 bases to trimming and J lost 0 bases; unmatched junction nucleotides: 7. This CDR3 is 16 amino acids long. The full variable domain, with the rest looked up from reference TRBV5-1 and TRBJ1-1, is KAGVTQTPRYLIKTRGQQVTLSCSPISGHRSVSWYQQTPGQGLQFLFEYFSETQRNKGNFPGRFSGRQFSNSRSEMNVSTLELGDSALYLCASSPGQGRLNTEAFFGQGTRLTVV.

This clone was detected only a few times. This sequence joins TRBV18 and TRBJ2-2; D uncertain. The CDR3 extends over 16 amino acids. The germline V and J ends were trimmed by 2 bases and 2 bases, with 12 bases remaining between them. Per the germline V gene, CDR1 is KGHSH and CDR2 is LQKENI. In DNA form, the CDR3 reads TGTGCCAGCTCACCAAATCTACCAGTAAACACCGGGGAGCTGTTTTTT. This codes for CASSPNLPVNTGELFF.

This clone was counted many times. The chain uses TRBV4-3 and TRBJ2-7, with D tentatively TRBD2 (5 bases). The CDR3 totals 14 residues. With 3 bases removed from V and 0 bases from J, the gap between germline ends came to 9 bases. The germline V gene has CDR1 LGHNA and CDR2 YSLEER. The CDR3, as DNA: TGCGCCAGCAGCCATGCGGGCAGCTCCTACGAGCAGTACTTC. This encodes CASSHAGSSYEQYF.

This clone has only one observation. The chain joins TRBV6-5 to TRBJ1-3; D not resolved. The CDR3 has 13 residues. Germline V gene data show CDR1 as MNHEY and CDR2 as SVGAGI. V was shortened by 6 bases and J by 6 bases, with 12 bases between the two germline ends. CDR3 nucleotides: TGTGCCAGCAGCGCGCCGACACCAAACACCATATATTTT. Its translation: CASSAPTPNTIYF.

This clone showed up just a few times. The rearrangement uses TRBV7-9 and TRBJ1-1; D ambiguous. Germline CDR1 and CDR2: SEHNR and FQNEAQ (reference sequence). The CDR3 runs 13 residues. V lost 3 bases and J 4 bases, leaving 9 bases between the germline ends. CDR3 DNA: TGTGCCAGCAGCTTGTTGGGCCCCACTGAAGCTTTCTTT. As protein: CASSLLGPTEAFF.

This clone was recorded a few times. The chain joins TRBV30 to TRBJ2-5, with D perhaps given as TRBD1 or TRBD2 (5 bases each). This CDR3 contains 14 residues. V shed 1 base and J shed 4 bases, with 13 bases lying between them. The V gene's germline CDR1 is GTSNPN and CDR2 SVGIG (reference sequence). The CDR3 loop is CAWSGGLGGETQYF. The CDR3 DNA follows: TGTGCCTGGAGTGGAGGTCTTGGGGGAGAGACCCAGTACTTC. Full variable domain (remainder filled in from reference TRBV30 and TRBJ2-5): SQTIHQWPATLVQPVGSPLSLECTVEGTSNPNLYWYRQAAGRGLQLLFYSVGIGQISSEVPQNLSASRPQDRQFILSSKKLLLSDSGFYLCAWSGGLGGETQYFGPGTRLLVL.

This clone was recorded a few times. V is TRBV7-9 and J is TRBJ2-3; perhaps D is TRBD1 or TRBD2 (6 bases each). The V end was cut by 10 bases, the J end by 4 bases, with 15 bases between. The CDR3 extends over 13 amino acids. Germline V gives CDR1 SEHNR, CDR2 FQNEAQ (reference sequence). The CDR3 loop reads CATLPGGADTQYF. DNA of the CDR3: TGTGCCACCCTCCCCGGGGGCGCAGATACGCAGTATTTT.

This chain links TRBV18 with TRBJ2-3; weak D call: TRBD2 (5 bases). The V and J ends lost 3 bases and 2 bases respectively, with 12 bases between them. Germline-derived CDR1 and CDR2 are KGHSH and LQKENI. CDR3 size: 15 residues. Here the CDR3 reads CASSPVEETTDTQYF. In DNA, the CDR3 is TGTGCCAGCTCACCCGTGGAGGAGACCACAGATACGCAGTATTTT. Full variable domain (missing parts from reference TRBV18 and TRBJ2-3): NAGVMQNPRHLVRRRGQEARLRCSPMKGHSHVYWYRQLPEEGLKFMVYLQKENIIDESGMPKERFSAEFPKEGPSILRIQQVVRGDSAAYFCASSPVEETTDTQYFGPGTRLTVL.

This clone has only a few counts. In nucleotides, the CDR3 is TGTGCCAGCAGACAGGGGGCGTGGAAGGGTGGACAGCCCCAGCATTTT. Its translation: CASRQGAWKGGQPQHF. The J gene is TRBJ1-5, the V gene TRBV21-1; the listed D gene, TRBD1, was not tested against the DNA. TRBV21-1 is a documented pseudogene. The CDR3 loop spans 16 amino acids.

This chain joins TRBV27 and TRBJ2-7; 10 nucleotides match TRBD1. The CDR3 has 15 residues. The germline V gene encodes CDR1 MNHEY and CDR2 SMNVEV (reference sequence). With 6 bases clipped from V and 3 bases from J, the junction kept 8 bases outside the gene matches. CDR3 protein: CASRSAGTGVYEQYF. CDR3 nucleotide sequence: TGTGCCAGCAGGTCGGCTGGGACAGGGGTCTACGAGCAGTACTTC.

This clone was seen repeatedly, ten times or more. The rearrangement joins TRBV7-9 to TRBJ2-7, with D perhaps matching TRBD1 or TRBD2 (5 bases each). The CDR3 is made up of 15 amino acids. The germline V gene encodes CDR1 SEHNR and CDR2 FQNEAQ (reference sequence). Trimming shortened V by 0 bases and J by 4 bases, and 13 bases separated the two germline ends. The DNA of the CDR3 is TGTGCCAGCAGCTTAGCGGGGGTTCGTTGGTACGAGCAGTACTTC. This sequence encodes CASSLAGVRWYEQYF.

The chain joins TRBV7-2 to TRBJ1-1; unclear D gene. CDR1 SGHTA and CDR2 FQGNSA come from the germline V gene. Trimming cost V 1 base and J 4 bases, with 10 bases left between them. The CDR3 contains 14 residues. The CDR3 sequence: CASSLGPWGTEAFF. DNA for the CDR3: TGTGCCAGCAGCTTAGGTCCCTGGGGCACTGAAGCTTTCTTT.

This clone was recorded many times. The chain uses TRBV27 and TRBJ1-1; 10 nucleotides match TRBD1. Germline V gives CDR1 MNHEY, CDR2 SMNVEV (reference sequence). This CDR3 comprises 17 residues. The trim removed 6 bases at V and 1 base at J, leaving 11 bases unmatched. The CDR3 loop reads CASRSLGTGVGNTEAFF. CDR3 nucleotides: TGTGCCAGCAGAAGTTTAGGGACAGGGGTGGGGAACACTGAAGCTTTCTTT.

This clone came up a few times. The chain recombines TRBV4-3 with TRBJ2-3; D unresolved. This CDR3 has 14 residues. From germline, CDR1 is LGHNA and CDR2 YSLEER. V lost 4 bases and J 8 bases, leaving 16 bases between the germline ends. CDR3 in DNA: TGCGCCAGCAGCCCCCCCGGGTCGTCACGTACGCAGTATTTT. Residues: CASSPPGSSRTQYF.

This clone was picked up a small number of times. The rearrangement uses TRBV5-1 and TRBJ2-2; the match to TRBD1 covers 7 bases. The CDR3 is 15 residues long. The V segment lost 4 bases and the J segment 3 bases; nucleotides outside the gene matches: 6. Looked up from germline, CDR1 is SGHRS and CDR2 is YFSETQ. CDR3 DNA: TGCGCCAGCAGCAAGACCGGGACAGACACCGGGGAGCTGTTTTTT. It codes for CASSKTGTDTGELFF.